The 6 T cell receptor beta chains presented below share a single source sample, sequenced in a study of beta chain features in type 1 diabetes. Expressed TCRB transcripts got sequenced, as all isolated RNA was reverse transcribed. Sequencing was performed with immunoSEQ multiplex PCR; in TCRdb, only in-frame clones are kept and a portion is missing. The table records some 150,000 clones, about a tenth of them present only once. Sequencing was carried out using central memory CD4+ T cells from blood. These receptor sequences come from a man younger than 35 in good health.

This clone came up a few times. J is TRBJ1-4 and V is TRBV5-6, with a possible D match to TRBD1 (6 bases). Germline CDR1 reads SGHDT; CDR2 reads YYEEEE. The CDR3 is 15 residues long. V was shortened by 4 bases and J by 7 bases, with 17 bases between the two germline ends. The CDR3 sequence: CASSEWAVRGEKLFF. The CDR3 DNA is TGTGCCAGCAGCGAATGGGCGGTCAGGGGTGAAAAACTGTTTTTT. Looking up the rest from reference TRBV5-6 and TRBJ1-4 gives the full variable domain: DAGVTQSPTHLIKTRGQQVTLRCSPKSGHDTVSWYQQALGQGPQFIFQYYEEEERQRGNFPDRFSGHQFPNYSSELNVNALLLGDSALYLCASSEWAVRGEKLFFGSGTQLSVL.

V is TRBV2 and J is TRBJ1-4; D may be TRBD1 (5 bases). CDR3 size: 12 residues. The V gene lost 4 bases and the J gene lost 7 bases, with 7 bases spanning the gap. From germline, CDR1 is SNHLY and CDR2 FYNNEI. The chain's CDR3 is CASSVDSEKLFF. CDR3 coding DNA: TGTGCCAGCAGTGTTGACAGTGAAAAACTGTTTTTT.

The V call is TRBV19, the J call TRBJ2-7; TRBD2 agrees at 11 bases. The germline gives CDR1 LNHDA, CDR2 SQIVND (reference sequence). J was trimmed by 4 bases and V by 10 bases; bases with no gene match: 6. CDR3 length equals 13 residues. CDR3 DNA sequence: TGTGCCACCTCCGGGACTAGCGGTTACGAGCAGTACTTC. Encoded protein: CATSGTSGYEQYF.

The CDR3 sequence: CASSMGSGGAWFF. Written as DNA, the CDR3 is TGTGCCAGCAGCATGGGGAGCGGGGGGGCGTGGTTCTTC. V and J are TRBV2 and TRBJ2-1; 10 nucleotides agree with TRBD2. J lost 15 bases, V lost 6 bases, and 11 bases had no gene match. Germline V gene data show CDR1 as SNHLY and CDR2 as FYNNEI. This CDR3 spans 13 amino acids.

To note about this clone: The same CDR3 arises from other DNA sequences in this sample as well. This chain's CDR3 is CASSLDGDTQYF. The CDR3 DNA sequence: TGTGCCAGCAGCCTCGACGGGGATACGCAGTATTTT. The genes are TRBV11-2 and TRBJ2-3; D is uncertain. Per the germline V gene, CDR1 is SGHAT and CDR2 is FQNNGV. The CDR3 spans 12 residues. V dropped 5 bases and J dropped 6 bases, with 9 bases sitting between them.

This clone was counted a few times. The V gene is TRBV5-6, the J gene TRBJ2-1; 9 positions match TRBD2. This CDR3 has 15 residues. Germline V CDR1 and CDR2: SGHDT, YYEEEE. J lost 4 bases, V lost 5 bases, and 7 bases had no gene match. CDR3 in DNA: TGTGCCAGCAGTGTGAGCGGGGGGCATTACAATGAGCAGTTCTTC. This sequence encodes CASSVSGGHYNEQFF.